The text below deals with one T cell receptor (beta chain). Participant age was roughly 18 to 89 years, and participants resided in roughly 25 US areas. Cohorts were determined from participant-reported clinical history. The sample originates from a study of blood T cell repertoires in COVID-19. The wider study: The origin of the acute and convalescent COVID-19 samples was the United States, Italy and Spain. Sources were T cells, B-cell-depleted T cells, or PBMCs; the material itself was cDNA or gDNA.

The data were produced by immunoSEQ multiplex PCR, yet TCRdb's version contains in-frame clones alone and is incomplete. The table includes roughly 130,000 clones, approximately 84% detected once. Germline CDR1 reads SNHLY; CDR2 reads FYNNEI. There are 13 residues in the CDR3. V was pared by 3 bases and J by 4 bases, with 1 base of the junction left unmatched. The chain is built from TRBV2 and TRBJ1-2; 8 bases are a match to TRBD1. The sequence derives from a woman between 45 and 60 years old with acute COVID-19. The sequenced material came from PBMCs or T cells enriched from blood (not recorded which). CDR3 protein: CASSEGQVYGYTF. For the CDR3, the DNA is TGTGCCAGCAGTGAGGGACAGGTCTATGGCTACACCTTC.